This T cell receptor (beta chain) was profiled in a study of T cells in Graves' hyperthyroidism and ophthalmopathy. Study context: Staff took peripheral blood when the initial diagnosis was made, before any treatment began.

The study, taken as a whole, reports: Before onset, ophthalmopathy was predicted by the model a median roughly 6.8 months earlier.

There are 17 residues in the CDR3. Germline V gives CDR1 SGHAT, CDR2 FQDESV (reference sequence). The V segment lost 8 bases and the J segment 5 bases; nucleotides outside the gene matches: 18. Newly diagnosed patients aged 18 to 65 had hyperthyroidism of under 2 months' duration. The CDR3 regions of TCR beta were amplified from RNA transcripts. Using the HTBI primer set, a first-round RT-PCR was run on the TCR CDR3. A single record per CDR3 protein comes from TCRdb applying MiXCR to the multiplex PCR reads. The sample contains about 560,000 distinct CDR3 sequences, 16% of which appear only once. Remarks on this clonotype: Its antigen is currently unknown. This could be a read error, since a much larger clone is one nucleotide away.

Source material: blood. The TCR originated in a young woman with Graves' hyperthyroidism. The chain links TRBV11-1 to TRBJ1-1; 9 bases map to TRBD1. The CDR3 protein is CASGPRSSRTGVTEAFF. Written as DNA, the CDR3 is TGTGCCAGCGGCCCCAGGTCTAGCCGGACAGGGGTGACTGAAGCTTTCTTT.